The sequence of this T cell receptor (beta chain) was determined in a study of cytomegalovirus exposure and HLA in healthy donors. At the level of the study: Researchers found that about 84% of about 400 genotyped donors fell within the Caucasian-associated ancestry cluster.

Turning to this clone: Its antigen is as yet unknown.

The CDR3 covers 14 residues. Trimming at V came to 4 bases and at J to 7 bases, leaving 8 bases not matched to a gene. The germline CDR1 and CDR2 sequences are SGHVS and FNYEAQ. The study ran its PCR with 60 Vbeta and 13 Jbeta primers. Clones were read by immunoSEQ multiplex PCR, and TCRdb kept only the in-frame ones, dropping some. The sample records more than 120,000 clones, roughly 80% being singletons. General study points: The study flagged about 150 TCR beta chains as cytomegalovirus-associated. It was reported that TCR beta sequences correctly inferred the HLA-A and HLA-B alleles for most subjects. V- and J-gene trimming in TCR beta was tied to a missense DCLRE1C variant by an analysis performed later.

This clonotype was sampled from a woman in her thirties in good health and CMV-seronegative. Sequencing was carried out using PBMCs. J is TRBJ1-1 and V is TRBV7-6; the match to TRBD1 covers 8 bases. The CDR3 DNA sequence: TGTGCCAGCAGCTCTACAGGGGGGTTAGGTGAAGCTTTCTTT. Its protein is CASSSTGGLGEAFF. Full variable domain (missing parts from reference TRBV7-6 and TRBJ1-1): GAGVSQSPRYKVTKRGQDVALRCDPISGHVSLYWYRQALGQGPEFLTYFNYEAQQDKSGLPNDRFSAERPEGSISTLTIQRTEQRDSAMYRCASSSTGGLGEAFFGQGTRLTVV.